This T cell receptor beta chain appears in the sequencing data of a study of cytotoxic CD8 clonotypes in ibrutinib-treated CLL. The wider study: Timing of response sample collection was a median around eleven months after treatment start, with a range of 6 to 36. Points from the study as a whole: Clonality correlated strongly with circulating CD8+ T cells and exceeded age-matched healthy donors at baseline.

Profiled with immunoSEQ multiplex PCR; TCRdb holds only in-frame clones, not every one. The sample yields 250,000 to 350,000 clones, roughly three quarters seen once. About this clone itself: The antigen remains unidentified.

Trimming shortened V by 5 bases and J by 0 bases, and 17 bases separated the two germline ends. The germline CDR1 and CDR2 sequences are KGHSH and LQKENI. This CDR3 has 16 residues. The receptor's source is a human donor with chronic lymphocytic leukemia. The material sequenced was PBMCs, taken at disease progression, from a patient treated with ibrutinib. V and J are TRBV18 and TRBJ2-7; D is possibly TRBD1 (6 bases). In DNA, the CDR3 is TGTGCCAGCTCATTCTGGACAGTGATAAGCTCCTACGAGCAGTACTTC. This encodes CASSFWTVISSYEQYF.